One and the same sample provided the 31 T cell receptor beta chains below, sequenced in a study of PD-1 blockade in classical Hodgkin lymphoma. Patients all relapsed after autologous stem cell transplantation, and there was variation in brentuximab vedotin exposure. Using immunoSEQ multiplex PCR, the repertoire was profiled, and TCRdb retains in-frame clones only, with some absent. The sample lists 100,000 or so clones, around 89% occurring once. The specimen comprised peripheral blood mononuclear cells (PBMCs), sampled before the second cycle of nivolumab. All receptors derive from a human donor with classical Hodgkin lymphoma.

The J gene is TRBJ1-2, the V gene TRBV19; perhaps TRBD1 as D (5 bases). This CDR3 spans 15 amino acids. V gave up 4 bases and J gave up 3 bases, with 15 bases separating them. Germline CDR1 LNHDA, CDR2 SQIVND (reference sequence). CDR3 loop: CASSKLIGRDYGYTF. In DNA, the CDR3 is TGTGCCAGTAGTAAGTTAATTGGCAGGGACTATGGCTACACCTTC.

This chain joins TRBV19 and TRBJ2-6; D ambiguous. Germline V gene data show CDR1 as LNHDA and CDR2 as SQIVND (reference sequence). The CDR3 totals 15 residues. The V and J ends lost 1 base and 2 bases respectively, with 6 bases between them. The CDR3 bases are TGTGCCAGTAGTATAGGTCAGGCTGGGGCCAACGTCCTGACTTTC. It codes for CASSIGQAGANVLTF.

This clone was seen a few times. The CDR3 region has the DNA TGTGCCAGCAGCCGGGTGGCCCTTGGCTATGGCTACACCTTC. Translation gives CASSRVALGYGYTF. The V and J genes are TRBV28 and TRBJ1-2, with D uncertain. The germline V gene has CDR1 MDHEN and CDR2 SYDVKM. Trimming cost V 6 bases and J 4 bases, with 15 bases left between them. The CDR3 consists of 14 residues.

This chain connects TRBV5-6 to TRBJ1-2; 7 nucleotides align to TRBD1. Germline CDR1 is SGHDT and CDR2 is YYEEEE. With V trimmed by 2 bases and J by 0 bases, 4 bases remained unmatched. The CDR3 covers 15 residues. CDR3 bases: TGTGCCAGCAGCTTATACGACAGGGCTAACTATGGCTACACCTTC. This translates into CASSLYDRANYGYTF.

The CDR3 bases are TGTGCCAGCAGTTTGTCAGGGTTCAATCAGCCCCAGCATTTT. Translation: CASSLSGFNQPQHF. The chain recombines TRBV27 with TRBJ1-5, with D perhaps matching TRBD1 (5 bases). Germline V gene lookup returns CDR1 MNHEY and CDR2 SMNVEV (reference sequence). V was cut by 3 bases and J by 3 bases, with 9 bases left in between. This CDR3 has 14 residues.

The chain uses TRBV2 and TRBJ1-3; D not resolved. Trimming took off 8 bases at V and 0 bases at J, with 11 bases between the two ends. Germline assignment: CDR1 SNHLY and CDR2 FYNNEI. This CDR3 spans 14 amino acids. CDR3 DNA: TGTGCCAGCCTCCCTACACACTCTGGAAACACCATATATTTT. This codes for CASLPTHSGNTIYF.

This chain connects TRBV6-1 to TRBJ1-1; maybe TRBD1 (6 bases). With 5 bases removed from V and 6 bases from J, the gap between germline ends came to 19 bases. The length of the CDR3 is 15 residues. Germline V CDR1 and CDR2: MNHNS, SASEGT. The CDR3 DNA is TGTGCCAGCAGTCTCACCGGGGGGGCGCGGGCTGAAGCTTTCTTT. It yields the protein CASSLTGGARAEAFF.

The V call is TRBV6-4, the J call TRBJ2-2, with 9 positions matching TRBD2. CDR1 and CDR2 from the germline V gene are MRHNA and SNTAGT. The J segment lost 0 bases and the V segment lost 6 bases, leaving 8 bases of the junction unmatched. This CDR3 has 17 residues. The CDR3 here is CASSELSSGANTGELFF. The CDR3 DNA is TGTGCCAGCAGCGAACTATCTAGCGGGGCGAACACCGGGGAGCTGTTTTTT.

This chain's CDR3 is CASMFGQGNTGELFF. The CDR3 nucleotides are TGTGCCAGCATGTTCGGACAGGGGAACACCGGGGAGCTGTTTTTT. The chain recombines TRBV27 with TRBJ2-2; 8 bases fit TRBD1. Germline assignment: CDR1 MNHEY and CDR2 SMNVEV (reference sequence). The CDR3 covers 15 residues. The junction had 5 bases not matched to a gene; V was cut back by 7 bases and J by 1 base.

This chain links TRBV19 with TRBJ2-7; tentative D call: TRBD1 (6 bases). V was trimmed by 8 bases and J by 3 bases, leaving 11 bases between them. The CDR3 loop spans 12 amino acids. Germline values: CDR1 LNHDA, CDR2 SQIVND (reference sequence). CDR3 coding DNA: TGTGCCAGTGGAATAGGGGGCTACGAGCAGTACTTC. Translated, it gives CASGIGGYEQYF.

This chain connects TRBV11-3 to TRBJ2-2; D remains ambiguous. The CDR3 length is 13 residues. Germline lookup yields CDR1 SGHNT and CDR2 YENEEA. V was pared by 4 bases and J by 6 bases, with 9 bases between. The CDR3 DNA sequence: TGTGCCAGCAGCTCCCTTTCCGCCGGGGAGCTGTTTTTT. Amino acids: CASSSLSAGELFF.

The CDR3 spells CASSLNRGVYEQYF. The CDR3 DNA reads TGCGCCAGCAGCTTGAACCGAGGGGTTTACGAGCAGTACTTC. This chain uses TRBV5-1 with TRBJ2-7; D is perhaps TRBD1 or TRBD2 (5 bases each). CDR1 is SGHRS and CDR2 is YFSETQ in the germline V gene. The CDR3 runs to 14 residues. The V gene lost 1 base and the J gene lost 4 bases, with 12 bases spanning the gap.

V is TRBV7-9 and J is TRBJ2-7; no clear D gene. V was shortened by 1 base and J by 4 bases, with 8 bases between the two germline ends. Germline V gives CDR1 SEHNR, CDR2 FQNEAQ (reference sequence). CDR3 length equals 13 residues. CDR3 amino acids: CASSLVGRYEQYF. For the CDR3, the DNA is TGTGCCAGCAGCTTAGTCGGAAGATACGAGCAGTACTTC.

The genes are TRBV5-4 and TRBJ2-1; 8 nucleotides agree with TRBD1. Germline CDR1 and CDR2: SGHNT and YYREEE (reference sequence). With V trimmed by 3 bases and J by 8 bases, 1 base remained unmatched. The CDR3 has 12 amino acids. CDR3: CASSSRGHEQFF. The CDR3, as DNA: TGTGCCAGCAGCTCCAGGGGGCATGAGCAGTTCTTC.

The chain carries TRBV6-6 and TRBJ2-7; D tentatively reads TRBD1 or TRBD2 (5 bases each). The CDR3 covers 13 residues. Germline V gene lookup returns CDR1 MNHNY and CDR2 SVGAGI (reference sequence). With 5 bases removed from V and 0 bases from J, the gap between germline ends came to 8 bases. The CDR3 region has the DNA TGTGCCAGCAGTCCGGGACCCTCCTACGAGCAGTACTTC. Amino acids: CASSPGPSYEQYF.

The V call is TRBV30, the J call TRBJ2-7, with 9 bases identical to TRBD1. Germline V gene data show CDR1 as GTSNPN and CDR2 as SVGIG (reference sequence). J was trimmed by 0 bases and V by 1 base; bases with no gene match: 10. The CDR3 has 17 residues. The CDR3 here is CAWSEGVGTGFSYEQYF. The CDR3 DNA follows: TGTGCCTGGAGTGAGGGGGTCGGGACAGGGTTCTCCTACGAGCAGTACTTC.

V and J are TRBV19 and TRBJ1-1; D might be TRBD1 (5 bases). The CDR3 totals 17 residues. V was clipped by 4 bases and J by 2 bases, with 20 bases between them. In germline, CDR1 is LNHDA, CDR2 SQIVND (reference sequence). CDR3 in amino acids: CASSRGFQGDANTEAFF. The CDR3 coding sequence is TGTGCCAGTAGTAGGGGGTTTCAGGGAGACGCTAACACTGAAGCTTTCTTT.

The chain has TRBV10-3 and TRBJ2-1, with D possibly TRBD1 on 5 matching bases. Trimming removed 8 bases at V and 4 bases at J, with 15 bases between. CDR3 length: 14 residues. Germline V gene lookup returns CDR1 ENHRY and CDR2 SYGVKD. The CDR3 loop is CAIGAGAQYNEQFF. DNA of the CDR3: TGTGCCATCGGGGCAGGAGCTCAGTACAATGAGCAGTTCTTC.

The CDR3 nucleotides are TGTGCCAGCAGCGAAACATGGCAACAGCCCCAGCATTTT. Amino acid sequence: CASSETWQQPQHF. This chain uses TRBV7-2 with TRBJ1-5; D is unclear. Trimming removed 5 bases from V and 7 bases from J, with 12 bases in between. The CDR3 is made up of 13 amino acids. Looked up from germline, CDR1 is SGHTA and CDR2 is FQGNSA.

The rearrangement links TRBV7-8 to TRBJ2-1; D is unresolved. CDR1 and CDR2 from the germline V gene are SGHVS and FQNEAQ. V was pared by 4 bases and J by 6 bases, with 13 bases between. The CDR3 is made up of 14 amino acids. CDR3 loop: CASSSTSGSNEQFF. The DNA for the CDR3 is TGTGCCAGCAGCTCCACCTCGGGTAGCAATGAGCAGTTCTTC.

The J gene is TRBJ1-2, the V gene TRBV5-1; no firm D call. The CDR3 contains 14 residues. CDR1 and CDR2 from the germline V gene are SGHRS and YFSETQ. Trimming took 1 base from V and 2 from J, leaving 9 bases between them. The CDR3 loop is CASSLLQRNYGYTF. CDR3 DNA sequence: TGCGCCAGCAGCTTGCTCCAGAGGAACTATGGCTACACCTTC.

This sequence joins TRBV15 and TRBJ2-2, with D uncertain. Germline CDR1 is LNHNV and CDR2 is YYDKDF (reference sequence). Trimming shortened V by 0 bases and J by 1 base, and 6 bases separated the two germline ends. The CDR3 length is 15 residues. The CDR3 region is CATSRDKGNTGELFF. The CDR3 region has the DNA TGTGCCACCAGCAGAGATAAGGGGAACACCGGGGAGCTGTTTTTT.

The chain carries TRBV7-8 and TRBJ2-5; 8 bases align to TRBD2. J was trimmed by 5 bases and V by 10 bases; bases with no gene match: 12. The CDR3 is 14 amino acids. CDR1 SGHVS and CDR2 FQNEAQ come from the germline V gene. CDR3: CAIAPSGGWETQYF. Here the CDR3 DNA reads TGTGCCATTGCGCCGAGCGGGGGTTGGGAGACCCAGTACTTC. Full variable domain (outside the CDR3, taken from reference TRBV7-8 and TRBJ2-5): GAGVSQSPRYKVAKRGQDVALRCDPISGHVSLFWYQQALGQGPEFLTYFQNEAQLDKSGLPSDRFFAERPEGSVSTLKIQRTQQEDSAVYLCAIAPSGGWETQYFGPGTRLLVL.

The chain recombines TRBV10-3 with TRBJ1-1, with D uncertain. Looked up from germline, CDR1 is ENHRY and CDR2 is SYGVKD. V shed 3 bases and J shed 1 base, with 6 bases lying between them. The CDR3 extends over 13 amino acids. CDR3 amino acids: CAISDSPNTEAFF. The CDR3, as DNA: TGTGCCATCAGTGACAGCCCGAACACTGAAGCTTTCTTT.

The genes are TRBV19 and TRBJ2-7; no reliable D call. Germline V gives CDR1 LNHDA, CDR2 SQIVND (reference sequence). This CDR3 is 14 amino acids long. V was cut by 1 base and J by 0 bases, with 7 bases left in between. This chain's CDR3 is CASSIGFGSYEQYF. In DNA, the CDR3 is TGTGCCAGTAGTATAGGGTTCGGCTCCTACGAGCAGTACTTC.

CDR3: CASRDTFSSPLHF. The CDR3 region has the DNA TGCGCCAGCAGGGATACTTTTTCTTCACCCCTCCACTTT. The chain is built from TRBV10-2 and TRBJ1-6; D unclear. The length of the CDR3 is 13 residues. Germline V gene data show CDR1 as WSHSY and CDR2 as SAAADI. The V and J ends lost 6 bases and 9 bases respectively, with 12 bases between them.

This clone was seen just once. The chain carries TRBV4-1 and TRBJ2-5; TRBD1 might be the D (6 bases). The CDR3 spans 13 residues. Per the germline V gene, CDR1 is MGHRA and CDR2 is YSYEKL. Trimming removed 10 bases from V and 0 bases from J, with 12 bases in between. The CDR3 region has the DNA TGCGCCAACAGGACAGAACACCAAGAGACCCAGTACTTC. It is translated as CANRTEHQETQYF.

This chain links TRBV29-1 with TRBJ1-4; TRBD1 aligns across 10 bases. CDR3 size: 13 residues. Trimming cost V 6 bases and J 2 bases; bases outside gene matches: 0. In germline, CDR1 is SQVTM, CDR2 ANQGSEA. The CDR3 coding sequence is TGCAGCGTGACAGGGGGCACTAATGAAAAACTGTTTTTT. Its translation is CSVTGGTNEKLFF.

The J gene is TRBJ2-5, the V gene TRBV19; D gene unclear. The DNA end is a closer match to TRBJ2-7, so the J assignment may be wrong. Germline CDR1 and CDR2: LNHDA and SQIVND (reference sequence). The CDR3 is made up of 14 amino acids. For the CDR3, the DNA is TGTGCCAGTAGTCCAACCGGGCTCACCTACGAGCAGTACTTC. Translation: CASSPTGLTYEQYF.

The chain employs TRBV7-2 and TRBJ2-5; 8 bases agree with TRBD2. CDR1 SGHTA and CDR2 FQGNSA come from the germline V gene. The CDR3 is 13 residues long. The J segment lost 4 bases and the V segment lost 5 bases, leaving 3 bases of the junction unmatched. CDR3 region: CASSGAGVETQYF. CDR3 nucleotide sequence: TGTGCCAGCAGCGGAGCGGGGGTAGAGACCCAGTACTTC.

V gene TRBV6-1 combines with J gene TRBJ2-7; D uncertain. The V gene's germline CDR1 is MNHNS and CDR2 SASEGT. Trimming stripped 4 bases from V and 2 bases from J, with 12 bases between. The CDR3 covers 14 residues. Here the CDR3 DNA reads TGTGCCAGCAGTGTTTGGATTCCACCCTACGAGCAGTACTTC. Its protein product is CASSVWIPPYEQYF.